This note documents a single T cell receptor beta chain sequence. Its antigen remains unidentified. This specimen belongs to a study of human T cells and chemical hapten exposure. Study-wide background: TCR yield per sample varied, mainly due to pooled library volumes.

As for time point: pre-sensitization, week 0. Treatment here: therapeutic diphenylcyclopropenone sensitization with weekly scalp DPC. Total RNA was isolated from whole blood that had not been fractionated. The length of the CDR3 is 15 residues. Germline CDR1 is PRHDT and CDR2 is FYEKMQ (reference sequence). Trimming took 5 bases from V and 5 from J, leaving 19 bases between them. Broader study findings: Compared with pre-sensitization or healthy control sets, expanded TCRs clustered more. Healthy people's immune response may differ from that of the donors, who had alopecia.

TCRdb reanalysed the RACE reads using MiXCR and keeps one entry per CDR3 protein. The table records about 77,000 distinct CDR3 sequences, 14% of them present only once. The source was whole blood, collected in connection with sensitization to the hapten diphenylcyclopropenone (DPC). The sequence derives from a woman aged 50 to 60 with alopecia areata. Some clones in this sample may be carry-over from other donors' samples. The J gene is TRBJ2-7, the V gene TRBV13; D possibly corresponds to TRBD2 (6 bases). Here the CDR3 DNA reads TGTGCCAGCAGCCAGAGGCGCGGGACGGGGGACGAGCAGTACTTC. This translates into CASSQRRGTGDEQYF.